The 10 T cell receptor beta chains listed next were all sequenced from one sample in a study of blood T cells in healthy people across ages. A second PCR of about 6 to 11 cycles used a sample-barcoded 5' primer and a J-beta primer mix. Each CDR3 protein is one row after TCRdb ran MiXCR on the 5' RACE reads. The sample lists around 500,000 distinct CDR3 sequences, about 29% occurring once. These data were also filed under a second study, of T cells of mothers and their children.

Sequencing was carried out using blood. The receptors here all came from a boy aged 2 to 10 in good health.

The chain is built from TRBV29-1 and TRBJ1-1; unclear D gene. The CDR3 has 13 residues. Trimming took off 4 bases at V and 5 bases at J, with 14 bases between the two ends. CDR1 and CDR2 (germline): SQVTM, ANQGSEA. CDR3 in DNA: TGCAGCGTTGCGCAACAACCGGGGACTGAAGCTTTCTTT. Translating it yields CSVAQQPGTEAFF. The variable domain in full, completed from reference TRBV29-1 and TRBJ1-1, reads SAVISQKPSRDICQRGTSLTIQCQVDSQVTMMFWYRQQPGQSLTLIATANQGSEATYESGFVIDKFPISRPNLTFSTLTVSNMSPEDSSIYLCSVAQQPGTEAFFGQGTRLTVV.

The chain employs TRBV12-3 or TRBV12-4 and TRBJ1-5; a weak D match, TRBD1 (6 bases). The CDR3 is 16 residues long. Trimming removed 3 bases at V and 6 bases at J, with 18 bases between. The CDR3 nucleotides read TGTGCCAGCAGTTTCTGGTACAGGGAGAAGGGTCAGCCCCAGCATTTT. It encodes CASSFWYREKGQPQHF.

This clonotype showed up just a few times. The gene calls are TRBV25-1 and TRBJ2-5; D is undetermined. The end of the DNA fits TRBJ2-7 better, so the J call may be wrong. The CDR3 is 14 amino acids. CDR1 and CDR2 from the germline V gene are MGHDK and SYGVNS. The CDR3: CASSEGPGPYEQYF. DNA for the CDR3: TGTGCCAGCAGTGAAGGGCCTGGGCCCTACGAGCAGTACTTC.

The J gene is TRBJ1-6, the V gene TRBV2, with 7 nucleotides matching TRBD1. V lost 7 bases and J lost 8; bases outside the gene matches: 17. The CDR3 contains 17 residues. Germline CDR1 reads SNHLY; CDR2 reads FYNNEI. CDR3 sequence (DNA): TGTGCCAGCACCAGGGGGGGAGACTCACTCAGATATTCACCCCTCCACTTT. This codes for CASTRGGDSLRYSPLHF. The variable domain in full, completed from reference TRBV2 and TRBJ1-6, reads EPEVTQTPSHQVTQMGQEVILRCVPISNHLYFYWYRQILGQKVEFLVSFYNNEISEKSEIFDDQFSVERPDGSNFTLKIRSTKLEDSAMYFCASTRGGDSLRYSPLHFGNGTRLTVT.

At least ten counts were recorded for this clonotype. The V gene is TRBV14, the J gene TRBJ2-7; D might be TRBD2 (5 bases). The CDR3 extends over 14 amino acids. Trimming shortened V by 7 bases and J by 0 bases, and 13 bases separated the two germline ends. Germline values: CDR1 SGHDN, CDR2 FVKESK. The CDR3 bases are TGTGCCAGCAAGTCGTCGGGGTCCTCCTACGAGCAGTACTTC. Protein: CASKSSGSSYEQYF.

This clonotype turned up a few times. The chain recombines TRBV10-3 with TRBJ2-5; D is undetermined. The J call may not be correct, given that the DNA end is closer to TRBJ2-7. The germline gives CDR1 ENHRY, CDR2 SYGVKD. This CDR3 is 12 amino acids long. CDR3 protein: CAISGTRYEQYF. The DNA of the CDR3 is TGTGCCATCAGTGGCACCAGGTACGAGCAGTACTTC.

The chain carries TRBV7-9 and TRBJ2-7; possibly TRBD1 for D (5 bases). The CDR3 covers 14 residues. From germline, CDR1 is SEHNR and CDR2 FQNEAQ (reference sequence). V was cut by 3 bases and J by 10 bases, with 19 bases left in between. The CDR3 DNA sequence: TGTGCCAGCAGCTTTGAGACAGTAACCCAGGCCCAGTACTTC. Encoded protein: CASSFETVTQAQYF.

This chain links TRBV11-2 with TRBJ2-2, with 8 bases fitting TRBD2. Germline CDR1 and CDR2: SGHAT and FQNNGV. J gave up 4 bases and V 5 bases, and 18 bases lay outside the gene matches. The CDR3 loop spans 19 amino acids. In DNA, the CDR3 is TGTGCCAGCAGCCTTAACAGGTGGAGCGGGAGTGAGGGCACCGGGGAGCTGTTTTTT. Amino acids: CASSLNRWSGSEGTGELFF.

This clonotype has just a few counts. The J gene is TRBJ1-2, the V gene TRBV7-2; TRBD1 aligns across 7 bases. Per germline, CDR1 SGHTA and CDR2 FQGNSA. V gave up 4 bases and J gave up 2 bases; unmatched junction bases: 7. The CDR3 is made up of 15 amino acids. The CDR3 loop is CASSSTGRPNYGYTF. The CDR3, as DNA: TGTGCCAGCAGCTCGACAGGGAGGCCGAACTATGGCTACACCTTC.

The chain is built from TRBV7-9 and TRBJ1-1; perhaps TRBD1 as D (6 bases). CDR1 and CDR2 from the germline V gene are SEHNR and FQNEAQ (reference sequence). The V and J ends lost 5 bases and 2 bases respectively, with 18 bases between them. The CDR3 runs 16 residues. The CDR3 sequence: CASSPISGVRNTEAFF. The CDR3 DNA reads TGTGCCAGCAGCCCTATTTCAGGGGTGAGAAACACTGAAGCTTTCTTT.